These 28 T cell receptor beta chains came from one sample sequenced in a study of cytomegalovirus exposure and HLA in healthy donors. The PCR contained 60 Vbeta and 13 Jbeta primers. Assay: immunoSEQ multiplex PCR; the TCRdb copy retains only in-frame clones and omits some. Of roughly 99,000 clones listed, roughly 72% were seen once; the top ten hold about 8%. What was sequenced was PBMCs. The receptors shown here come from a young man in good health and CMV-seronegative.

This clone was recorded once. The chain couples TRBV11-2 to TRBJ2-7; a possible D gene is TRBD2 (5 bases). Germline CDR1 is SGHAT and CDR2 is FQNNGV. V shed 4 bases and J shed 0 bases, with 7 bases lying between them. This CDR3 contains 13 residues. CDR3 amino acids: CASSSRASYEQYF. The CDR3 nucleotides are TGTGCCAGCAGCTCGCGGGCCTCCTACGAGCAGTACTTC.

This chain joins TRBV18 and TRBJ2-7; D uncertain. V lost 2 bases to trimming and J lost 7 bases, with 15 bases between them. CDR3 length: 14 amino acids. Per germline, CDR1 KGHSH and CDR2 LQKENI. The CDR3 DNA is TGTGCCAGCTCACCAACTCCAGGCCCTACGGAGCAGTACTTC. Residues: CASSPTPGPTEQYF.

The chain couples TRBV19 to TRBJ1-5; 8 nucleotides match TRBD1. This CDR3 region has 16 residues. The V segment lost 3 bases and the J segment 2 bases; nucleotides outside the gene matches: 6. Germline V CDR1 and CDR2: LNHDA, SQIVND (reference sequence). DNA for the CDR3: TGTGCCAGTAGTATCTTCAGGGGGCATGGCAATCAGCCCCAGCATTTT. Residues: CASSIFRGHGNQPQHF. Using reference TRBV19 and TRBJ1-5 for the parts outside the CDR3, the full variable domain is DGGITQSPKYLFRKEGQNVTLSCEQNLNHDAMYWYRQDPGQGLRLIYYSQIVNDFQKGDIAEGYSVSREKKESFPLTVTSAQKNPTAFYLCASSIFRGHGNQPQHFGDGTRLSIL.

The chain has TRBV10-3 and TRBJ2-3, with 7 positions matching TRBD2. The CDR3 totals 16 residues. CDR1 and CDR2 from the germline V gene are ENHRY and SYGVKD. V dropped 11 bases and J dropped 6; count of bases not matched to a gene: 20. The CDR3 coding sequence is TGTGCCGCCCCACCCCACGTGACGGGAGGTAAGGATACGCAGTATTTT. As protein: CAAPPHVTGGKDTQYF.

The chain uses TRBV7-8 and TRBJ2-1; 7 bases map to TRBD2. CDR3 length: 19 residues. Germline V gene lookup returns CDR1 SGHVS and CDR2 FQNEAQ. V shed 1 base and J 1 base; nucleotides not matched to a gene: 13. CDR3 region: CASSLVSRTSDDSYNEQFF. For the CDR3, the DNA is TGTGCCAGCAGCTTAGTGTCCCGTACTAGCGACGATTCCTACAATGAGCAGTTCTTC.

This clone appeared a few times. The chain has TRBV29-1 and TRBJ1-1, with 8 bases lining up with TRBD1. CDR1 is SQVTM and CDR2 is ANQGSEA in the germline V gene. The V gene end was trimmed by 3 bases and the J gene end by 6 bases; junction bases not matched to a gene: 6. The CDR3 sequence is 13 residues long. CDR3 loop: CSVDRGPFSEAFF. CDR3 sequence (DNA): TGCAGCGTTGACAGGGGGCCGTTCTCTGAAGCTTTCTTT. The full variable domain, completed using reference TRBV29-1 and TRBJ1-1, is SAVISQKPSRDICQRGTSLTIQCQVDSQVTMMFWYRQQPGQSLTLIATANQGSEATYESGFVIDKFPISRPNLTFSTLTVSNMSPEDSSIYLCSVDRGPFSEAFFGQGTRLTVV.

Of note for this clone: This sample includes further DNA sequences coding for the same CDR3. The chain is built from TRBV7-3 and TRBJ2-1, with 7 bases that match TRBD2. Per germline, CDR1 SGHTA and CDR2 FQGTGA. The CDR3 is 15 amino acids. With 2 bases clipped from V and 4 bases from J, the junction kept 5 bases outside the gene matches. The CDR3 loop reads CASSLAGVGYNEQFF. DNA for the CDR3: TGTGCCAGCAGCTTAGCGGGAGTTGGGTACAATGAGCAGTTCTTC.

This clone was seen a handful of times. The chain combines TRBV5-1 with TRBJ2-7; maybe TRBD1 (6 bases). Germline V gene lookup returns CDR1 SGHRS and CDR2 YFSETQ. The CDR3 is made up of 16 amino acids. The V end was cut by 1 base, the J end by 5 bases, with 19 bases between. CDR3 coding DNA: TGCGCCAGCAGCTTGATAAGGTTCAGGGGAATCCACGAGCAGTACTTC. This translates into CASSLIRFRGIHEQYF.

The chain carries TRBV5-1 and TRBJ2-3, with TRBD1 matching over 7 bases. Germline V CDR1 and CDR2: SGHRS, YFSETQ. The CDR3 has 15 residues. The V segment lost 4 bases and the J segment 6 bases; nucleotides outside the gene matches: 11. The CDR3 nucleotides read TGCGCCAGCAGCCCCGGGACAGTTCAAGAGGATACGCAGTATTTT. This sequence encodes CASSPGTVQEDTQYF.

The table lists this clone with a few counts. The CDR3 bases are TGTGCCTGGAGGGGACAGGGGGTGGCTGAAAAACTGTTTTTT. Translated, it gives CAWRGQGVAEKLFF. The chain uses TRBV30 and TRBJ1-4; 11 nucleotides agree with TRBD1. Trimming removed 3 bases from V and 7 bases from J; junction bases left unmatched: 4. The CDR3 length is 14 residues. The germline V gene has CDR1 GTSNPN and CDR2 SVGIG (reference sequence).

The V call is TRBV28, the J call TRBJ2-7, with TRBD1 identical over 9 bases. J was trimmed by 2 bases and V by 5 bases; bases with no gene match: 4. Germline V CDR1 and CDR2: MDHEN, SYDVKM. The CDR3 covers 14 residues. The CDR3 nucleotides read TGTGCCAGCAGTGAGCGGACAGGGGCCTACGAGCAGTACTTC. This codes for CASSERTGAYEQYF.

As DNA, the CDR3 is TGCGCCAGCAGTCAGTCAACAGGGATTGGGGCCAACGTCCTGACTTTC. Protein: CASSQSTGIGANVLTF. The chain carries TRBV23-1 and TRBJ2-6; D possibly corresponds to TRBD1 (6 bases). TRBV23-1 is recorded as an ORF, its role being uncertain. The V end was cut by 3 bases, the J end by 3 bases, with 12 bases between. The CDR3 has 16 residues.

With respect to this clone: Other DNA sequences from this sample encode an identical CDR3 as well. The chain couples TRBV2 to TRBJ2-7, with unresolved D. The germline V and J ends were trimmed by 2 bases and 0 bases, with 8 bases remaining between them. The germline gives CDR1 SNHLY, CDR2 FYNNEI. CDR3 length equals 14 residues. The CDR3 coding sequence is TGTGCCAGCAGTGAACTGTACGGCTCCTACGAGCAGTACTTC. This codes for CASSELYGSYEQYF.

The chain uses TRBV7-8 and TRBJ1-1, with D unresolved. The V end lost 1 base, the J end lost 11 bases, and 11 bases lay between the germline ends. CDR1 is SGHVS, CDR2 FQNEAQ, per germline. The CDR3 sequence is 12 residues long. The CDR3 region is CASSLDEQMAFF. CDR3 coding DNA: TGTGCCAGCAGCTTAGACGAGCAAATGGCTTTCTTT. Full variable domain (outside the CDR3, taken from reference TRBV7-8 and TRBJ1-1): GAGVSQSPRYKVAKRGQDVALRCDPISGHVSLFWYQQALGQGPEFLTYFQNEAQLDKSGLPSDRFFAERPEGSVSTLKIQRTQQEDSAVYLCASSLDEQMAFFGQGTRLTVV.

Regarding this clone: The limits of the CDR3 on the DNA are not certain, so only TCRdb's listed CDR3 is given. This CDR3 reads CASSKHQTVASGANVLTF. V gene TRBV21-1 combines with J gene TRBJ2-6; the table's TRBD1 call for D was not verified on the DNA. TRBV21-1 is designated a pseudogene. The CDR3 is 18 residues long, counting both termini.

The genes are TRBV5-6 and TRBJ1-1; D perhaps matches TRBD1 (6 bases). CDR1 is SGHDT and CDR2 is YYEEEE in the germline V gene. V was clipped by 0 bases and J by 5 bases, with 20 bases between them. The CDR3 is made up of 17 amino acids. The CDR3 protein is CASSLGASGGARTEAFF. CDR3 coding DNA: TGTGCCAGCAGCTTGGGGGCGAGTGGGGGGGCTCGAACTGAAGCTTTCTTT.

This clone was recorded a few times. V gene TRBV5-6 combines with J gene TRBJ1-2; no reliable D call. The CDR3 loop spans 16 amino acids. Deletions cut 0 bases from V and 3 bases from J, with 15 bases between. CDR1 and CDR2 (germline): SGHDT, YYEEEE. The CDR3 nucleotides read TGTGCCAGCAGCTTGGCCAGGCGGGGAGTGTACTATGGCTACACCTTC. Translating it yields CASSLARRGVYYGYTF.

The J gene is TRBJ1-5, the V gene TRBV27; D perhaps matches TRBD1 (6 bases). Trimming took 8 bases from V and 7 from J, leaving 24 bases between them. CDR1 MNHEY and CDR2 SMNVEV come from the germline V gene (reference sequence). The CDR3 is 16 amino acids. This CDR3 is CASSRGGGGTYQPQHF. CDR3 DNA sequence: TGTGCCAGCTCCCGGGGAGGGGGGGGTACCTACCAGCCCCAGCATTTT.

The genes are TRBV7-9 and TRBJ2-1; tentatively, D is TRBD2 (5 bases). The CDR3 has 14 residues. Trimming took 7 bases from V and 2 from J, leaving 12 bases between them. Germline lookup yields CDR1 SEHNR and CDR2 FQNEAQ (reference sequence). In nucleotides, the CDR3 is TGTGCCAGCATGACGGAGGCAACCTACAATGAGCAGTTCTTC. It encodes CASMTEATYNEQFF.

The chain recombines TRBV27 with TRBJ2-7; a possible D gene is TRBD1 (5 bases). Trimming stripped 2 bases from V and 0 bases from J, with 8 bases between. This CDR3 region has 14 residues. Germline CDR1 MNHEY, CDR2 SMNVEV (reference sequence). The CDR3 region has the DNA TGTGCCAGCAGTTTAGGCACAGGCTCCTACGAGCAGTACTTC. Translating it yields CASSLGTGSYEQYF.

The chain uses TRBV5-1 and TRBJ2-3, with TRBD2 matching 8 bases. The CDR3 spans 15 residues. Unmatched junction bases numbered 1, after V lost 0 bases and J lost 1 base. Germline V gives CDR1 SGHRS, CDR2 YFSETQ. This chain's CDR3 is CASSLVRGGTDTQYF. The DNA of the CDR3 is TGCGCCAGCAGCTTGGTGCGGGGGGGCACAGATACGCAGTATTTT.

The chain employs TRBV28 and TRBJ1-1; 7 bases fit TRBD1. The CDR3 is made up of 15 amino acids. V dropped 4 bases and J dropped 5; count of bases not matched to a gene: 10. Per germline, CDR1 MDHEN and CDR2 SYDVKM. The CDR3 spells CASSYTGTATTEAFF. CDR3 DNA sequence: TGTGCCAGCAGTTATACCGGGACAGCCACGACTGAAGCTTTCTTT.

The sample holds a few counts of this clone. The DNA for the CDR3 is TGTGCCAGCAGAGCCAGTCAGGGGGGTGGGGAGACCCAGTACTTC. This sequence encodes CASRASQGGGETQYF. The gene calls are TRBV25-1 and TRBJ2-5; D may be TRBD1 (7 bases). The CDR3 has 15 amino acids. V dropped 6 bases and J dropped 5 bases, with 19 bases sitting between them. The V gene's germline CDR1 is MGHDK and CDR2 SYGVNS.

CDR3 loop: CASSPRAGGPTDTQYF. In DNA form, the CDR3 reads TGTGCCAGCAGCCCCCGCGCGGGAGGGCCTACAGATACGCAGTATTTT. The gene calls are TRBV7-3 and TRBJ2-3; 9 bases map to TRBD2. The CDR3 spans 16 residues. Germline V gives CDR1 SGHTA, CDR2 FQGTGA. V was pared by 5 bases and J by 3 bases, with 9 bases of the junction left unmatched. Filled out from reference TRBV7-3 and TRBJ2-3, the complete variable domain reads GAGVSQTPSNKVTEKGKYVELRCDPISGHTALYWYRQSLGQGPEFLIYFQGTGAADDSGLPNDRFFAVRPEGSVSTLKIQRTERGDSAVYLCASSPRAGGPTDTQYFGPGTRLTVL.

The chain is built from TRBV5-6 and TRBJ2-7; 8 bases line up with TRBD1. After removal of 3 bases from V and 6 bases from J, the junction contained 5 bases not matched to a gene. This CDR3 region has 13 residues. Germline assignment: CDR1 SGHDT and CDR2 YYEEEE. CDR3 sequence (DNA): TGTGCCAGCAGCTGGGGGACAGGTGGCGAGCAGTACTTC. Translated, it gives CASSWGTGGEQYF.

This clone showed up just a few times. The genes are TRBV9 and TRBJ2-1; 9 nucleotides align to TRBD2. After removal of 0 bases from V and 3 bases from J, the junction contained 1 base not matched to a gene. This CDR3 region has 15 residues. Germline CDR1 reads SGDLS; CDR2 reads YYNGEE. The chain's CDR3 is CASSVGGGDYNEQFF. The CDR3 region has the DNA TGTGCCAGCAGCGTAGGCGGGGGGGACTACAATGAGCAGTTCTTC.

In this sample, this clone turned up a few times. J is TRBJ2-1 and V is TRBV19; possible D gene TRBD1, 5 bases. Deletions cut 6 bases from V and 3 bases from J, with 9 bases between. Germline V CDR1 and CDR2: LNHDA, SQIVND (reference sequence). The CDR3 contains 13 residues. CDR3 amino acids: CASSLRDYNEQFF. CDR3 nucleotides: TGTGCCAGTAGCCTCAGGGACTACAATGAGCAGTTCTTC.

A few counts support this clone. This chain uses TRBV27 with TRBJ2-7; 11 positions agree with TRBD2. This CDR3 is 19 amino acids long. The J segment lost 1 base and the V segment lost 5 bases, leaving 16 bases of the junction unmatched. Germline loops: CDR1 MNHEY, CDR2 SMNVEV (reference sequence). CDR3 amino acids: CASSIIRMTTSGKSYEQYF. Here the CDR3 DNA reads TGTGCCAGCAGTATAATTCGGATGACGACTAGCGGGAAATCCTACGAGCAGTACTTC.